Below, one TCR beta chain is given with its context. The CDR3 loop spans 13 amino acids. CDR1 and CDR2 from the germline V gene are KGHSH and LQKENI. Trimming removed 2 bases at V and 10 bases at J, with 14 bases between. This sample was taken from a study of blood T cell repertoires in COVID-19. Original methodology: Amplifying reference gene primers gave estimates of nucleated cell counts. Data came from immunoSEQ multiplex PCR; TCRdb stores just in-frame clones and leaves some out. V, J and clone size are those of that table, while D and trimming were read from the DNA. The repertoire consists of roughly 64,000 clones, with approximately 86% occurring once and the leading ten covering approximately 1.2%.

What was sequenced was peripheral blood. The receptor was derived from a man in his forties with acute or convalescent COVID-19. V and J are TRBV18 and TRBJ1-1; D is undetermined. The DNA for the CDR3 is TGTGCCAGCTCACCAGGAGGGATCGACGTAGCTTTCTTT. Translated: CASSPGGIDVAFF.